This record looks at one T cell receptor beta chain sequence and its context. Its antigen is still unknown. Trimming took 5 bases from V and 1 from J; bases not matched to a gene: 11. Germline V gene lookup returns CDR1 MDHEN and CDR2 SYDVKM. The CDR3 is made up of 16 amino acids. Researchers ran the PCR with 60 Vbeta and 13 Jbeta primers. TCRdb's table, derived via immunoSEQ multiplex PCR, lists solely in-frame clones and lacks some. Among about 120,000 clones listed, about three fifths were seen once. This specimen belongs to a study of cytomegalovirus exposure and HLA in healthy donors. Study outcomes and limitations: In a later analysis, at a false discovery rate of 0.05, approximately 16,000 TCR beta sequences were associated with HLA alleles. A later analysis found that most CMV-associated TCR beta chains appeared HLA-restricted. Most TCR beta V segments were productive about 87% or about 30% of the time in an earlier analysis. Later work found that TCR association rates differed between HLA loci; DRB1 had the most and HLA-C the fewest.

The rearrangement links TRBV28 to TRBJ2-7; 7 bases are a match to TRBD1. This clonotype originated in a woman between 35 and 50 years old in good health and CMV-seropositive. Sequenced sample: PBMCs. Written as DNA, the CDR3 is TGTGCCAGCAGTACACTCCGAGGACAGGTATCCTACGAGCAGTACTTC. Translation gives CASSTLRGQVSYEQYF.